Below are 7 T cell receptor beta chains sequenced from a single sample in a study of cytomegalovirus exposure and HLA in healthy donors. PCR used 60 Vbeta primers and 13 Jbeta primers. TCRdb's table, derived via immunoSEQ multiplex PCR, lists solely in-frame clones and lacks some. This sample yields under 85,000 clones, of which roughly four fifths are seen a single time; roughly 20% belongs to the top ten. The specimen was PBMCs. All receptors derive from a woman in her thirties in good health and CMV-seropositive.

This chain joins TRBV28 and TRBJ1-4; TRBD1 aligns across 8 bases. Germline V gene lookup returns CDR1 MDHEN and CDR2 SYDVKM. The CDR3 totals 15 residues. V shed 5 bases and J 5 bases; nucleotides not matched to a gene: 7. CDR3 nucleotides: TGTGCCAGCAGTCCCCGGACAGGGAGGAATGAAAAACTGTTTTTT. It encodes CASSPRTGRNEKLFF.

This clone was counted a single time. CDR3 nucleotides: TGTGCCAGCAGCTCTCCGGGACTAGCTCTAGGGGAGCAGTTCTTC. This gives the protein CASSSPGLALGEQFF. The chain couples TRBV7-2 to TRBJ2-1, with TRBD2 matching over 9 bases. This CDR3 region has 15 residues. V lost 4 bases to trimming and J lost 10 bases; unmatched junction nucleotides: 11. Germline lookup yields CDR1 SGHTA and CDR2 FQGNSA.

The gene calls are TRBV11-2 and TRBJ1-1; no clear D. The germline V and J ends were trimmed by 5 bases and 1 base, with 11 bases remaining between them. This CDR3 is built from 14 residues. Germline CDR1 reads SGHAT; CDR2 reads FQNNGV. The chain's CDR3 is CASSKSRSNTEAFF. CDR3 coding DNA: TGTGCCAGCAGCAAAAGCAGGTCGAACACTGAAGCTTTCTTT.

The V call is TRBV13, the J call TRBJ2-4; D possibly corresponds to TRBD1 (5 bases). The V gene's germline CDR1 is PRHDT and CDR2 FYEKMQ (reference sequence). V was cut by 1 base and J by 8 bases, with 12 bases left in between. The CDR3 runs to 14 residues. DNA of the CDR3: TGTGCCAGCAGCTTAGTGTCATACAGGCACATTCAGTACTTC. Its translation is CASSLVSYRHIQYF.

The rearrangement links TRBV4-3 to TRBJ2-1, with TRBD2 identical over 11 bases. Germline lookup yields CDR1 LGHNA and CDR2 YSLEER. The CDR3 is 18 residues long. Germline trimming cut 0 bases from V and 2 bases from J; bases unmatched to any gene: 6. CDR3 sequence reads: CASSQDPSLAGAYNEQFF. CDR3 nucleotides: TGCGCCAGCAGCCAAGATCCCTCACTAGCGGGAGCCTACAATGAGCAGTTCTTC.

The rearrangement joins TRBV6-5 to TRBJ1-5; 7 bases map to TRBD1. This CDR3 spans 16 amino acids. The trim removed 2 bases at V and 7 bases at J, leaving 11 bases unmatched. CDR1 and CDR2 from the germline V gene are MNHEY and SVGAGI. As DNA, the CDR3 is TGTGCCAGCAGTTACGGAGACAGGGCCTCGGGCCAGCCCCAGCATTTT. Encoded protein: CASSYGDRASGQPQHF.

The chain carries TRBV7-9 and TRBJ2-2; 9 nucleotides match TRBD2. The germline V gene has CDR1 SEHNR and CDR2 FQNEAQ (reference sequence). CDR3 length: 16 residues. Unmatched junction bases numbered 6, after V lost 2 bases and J lost 5 bases. The CDR3 reads CASSLTAGGGTGELFF. DNA for the CDR3: TGTGCCAGCAGCTTAACCGCGGGAGGGGGTACCGGGGAGCTGTTTTTT.